The 32 T cell receptor beta chains in this list originate from one sample, sequenced in a study of Ad26.COV2.S vaccination and SARS-CoV-2 variants. Treatment described: roughly 19 received Ad26.COV2.S at low or high dose, single or two shots; about five received placebo; per-sample allocation not given. Day 63 following the first vaccine or placebo injection was when the samples were taken. The assay was immunoSEQ multiplex PCR, and TCRdb's table has in-frame clones only and misses some. The sample consists of fewer than 800,000 clones, roughly nine tenths of them appearing once. The source material was peripheral blood, sampled in a trial of Ad26.COV2.S vaccine versus placebo. The receptors were sampled from a person aged 18 to 59 who received the Ad26.COV2.S COVID-19 vaccine or a placebo.

The chain has TRBV25-1 and TRBJ1-2; D unclear. The V gene lost 6 bases and the J gene lost 8 bases, with 13 bases spanning the gap. Looked up from germline, CDR1 is MGHDK and CDR2 is SYGVNS. CDR3 length: 12 residues. CDR3 region: CASSLPTGGYTF. CDR3 nucleotide sequence: TGTGCCAGCAGCCTCCCCACGGGAGGCTACACCTTC.

This clone has more than one count but fewer than ten. V gene TRBV5-4 combines with J gene TRBJ2-7; a possible D gene is TRBD2 (6 bases). This CDR3 comprises 15 residues. Trimming removed 2 bases from V and 6 bases from J, with 18 bases in between. From germline, CDR1 is SGHNT and CDR2 YYREEE (reference sequence). CDR3 residues: CASSLGSGPYSEQYF. The CDR3 coding sequence is TGTGCCAGCAGCTTAGGCAGCGGGCCCTATAGCGAGCAGTACTTC.

In the case of this clone: The sample contains more than one DNA sequence encoding this CDR3. The J gene is TRBJ1-2, the V gene TRBV12-3 or TRBV12-4; D uncertain. The CDR3 has 13 residues. The V gene lost 2 bases and the J gene lost 4 bases, with 8 bases spanning the gap. The CDR3 protein is CASSLSGAYGYTF. CDR3 DNA: TGTGCCAGCAGTTTATCCGGAGCCTATGGCTACACCTTC.

The J gene is TRBJ2-2, the V gene TRBV5-4, with D possibly called TRBD1 or TRBD2 (5 bases each). The V gene's germline CDR1 is SGHNT and CDR2 YYREEE (reference sequence). Between the trimmed V and J ends, which lost 3 bases and 7 bases, there was a span of 13 bases. The CDR3 is 14 residues long. CDR3 DNA: TGTGCCAGCAGCTCCACCAGGGAGTACGGGGAGCTGTTTTTT. Residues: CASSSTREYGELFF.

The genes are TRBV20-1 and TRBJ2-5, with 9 bases fitting TRBD1. V was clipped by 3 bases and J by 5 bases; unmatched bases: 7. The CDR3 runs to 14 residues. CDR1 and CDR2 from the germline V gene are DFQATT and SNEGSKA (reference sequence). In DNA, the CDR3 is TGCAGTGCTAGTTCGGACAGGGGAAAGGAGACCCAGTACTTC. As protein: CSASSDRGKETQYF.

This clone was detected many times. The genes are TRBV4-2 and TRBJ2-5; 10 bases agree with TRBD1. The CDR3 runs 15 residues. Germline assignment: CDR1 LGHNA and CDR2 YNFKEQ. V was pared by 0 bases and J by 5 bases, with 3 bases of the junction left unmatched. The chain's CDR3 is CASSQEGQGQETQYF. The DNA of the CDR3 is TGTGCCAGCAGCCAAGAGGGACAGGGGCAGGAGACCCAGTACTTC.

The rearrangement links TRBV5-4 to TRBJ1-2, with D hard to call. V was shortened by 0 bases and J by 4 bases, with 7 bases between the two germline ends. The CDR3 totals 13 residues. CDR1 is SGHNT, CDR2 YYREEE, per germline (reference sequence). As DNA, the CDR3 is TGTGCCAGCAGCTTGGATGGTGCCTATGGCTACACCTTC. It translates to CASSLDGAYGYTF.

Remarks on this clone: Other DNA sequences from this sample encode an identical CDR3 as well. This chain connects TRBV18 to TRBJ1-1; D is possibly TRBD1 (5 bases). V gave up 3 bases and J gave up 0 bases, with 8 bases separating them. Germline assignment: CDR1 KGHSH and CDR2 LQKENI. The CDR3 length is 14 residues. The CDR3 loop reads CASSPQGVNTEAFF. CDR3 bases: TGTGCCAGCTCACCTCAGGGTGTGAACACTGAAGCTTTCTTT.

The V and J genes are TRBV7-9 and TRBJ2-1; TRBD2 matches 8 bases. J gave up 3 bases and V 5 bases, and 6 bases lay outside the gene matches. Looked up from germline, CDR1 is SEHNR and CDR2 is FQNEAQ (reference sequence). This CDR3 has 15 residues. CDR3 sequence reads: CASSLSGRGYNEQFF. The CDR3 coding sequence is TGTGCCAGCAGCCTCAGCGGGAGAGGCTACAATGAGCAGTTCTTC.

The V and J genes are TRBV7-3 and TRBJ2-5; D uncertain. V lost 1 base and J lost 5, with 8 bases in between. The CDR3 sequence is 13 residues long. Germline CDR1 reads SGHTA; CDR2 reads FQGTGA. In DNA form, the CDR3 reads TGTGCCAGCAGCTTAATGGCCCAGGAGACCCAGTACTTC. Translated, it gives CASSLMAQETQYF. The whole variable domain, remainder taken from reference TRBV7-3 and TRBJ2-5, is GAGVSQTPSNKVTEKGKYVELRCDPISGHTALYWYRQSLGQGPEFLIYFQGTGAADDSGLPNDRFFAVRPEGSVSTLKIQRTERGDSAVYLCASSLMAQETQYFGPGTRLLVL.

The chain is built from TRBV14 and TRBJ2-2; 7 positions agree with TRBD2. CDR3 length: 15 residues. Trimming took 7 bases from V and 4 from J; bases not matched to a gene: 9. Germline V gives CDR1 SGHDN, CDR2 FVKESK. CDR3 sequence: CASTQRASGTGELFF. The CDR3 DNA reads TGTGCCAGCACCCAGCGCGCTAGCGGCACCGGGGAGCTGTTTTTT. The full variable domain, completed using reference TRBV14 and TRBJ2-2, is EAGVTQFPSHSVIEKGQTVTLRCDPISGHDNLYWYRRVMGKEIKFLLHFVKESKQDESGMPNNRFLAERTGGTYSTLKVQPAELEDSGVYFCASTQRASGTGELFFGEGSRLTVL.

This clone appeared a single time. The chain is built from TRBV11-3 and TRBJ2-5, with 12 bases identical to TRBD2. The CDR3 loop spans 16 amino acids. Germline V gives CDR1 SGHNT, CDR2 YENEEA. V shed 0 bases, J shed 5 bases, and the junction held 4 bases outside the gene matches. The CDR3 spells CASSLDTTSGGETQYF. The CDR3 region has the DNA TGTGCCAGCAGCTTAGATACAACTAGCGGGGGGGAGACCCAGTACTTC.

This clone appeared once. The chain links TRBV5-1 to TRBJ1-1; TRBD1 might be the D (5 bases). Looked up from germline, CDR1 is SGHRS and CDR2 is YFSETQ. The CDR3 is 14 residues long. Between the trimmed V and J ends, which lost 3 bases and 4 bases, there was a span of 13 bases. DNA of the CDR3: TGCGCCAGCAGCTCGGGGACGCAAGGCACTGAAGCTTTCTTT. This encodes CASSSGTQGTEAFF.

The chain employs TRBV2 and TRBJ1-1; D is undetermined. The germline gives CDR1 SNHLY, CDR2 FYNNEI. CDR3 length: 14 residues. Trimming left V 2 bases short and J 3 bases short, with 10 bases between. CDR3 region: CASSESYTYTEAFF. The CDR3 DNA reads TGTGCCAGCAGTGAATCATACACGTACACTGAAGCTTTCTTT.

V is TRBV5-4 and J is TRBJ2-3; a weak D match, TRBD2 (5 bases). The CDR3 has 12 amino acids. CDR1 is SGHNT and CDR2 is YYREEE in the germline V gene (reference sequence). V lost 3 bases to trimming and J lost 6 bases, with 8 bases between them. The CDR3 bases are TGTGCCAGCAGCTCCATAGCGGATACGCAGTATTTT. Translation: CASSSIADTQYF.

V usage is TRBV24-1 and J usage is TRBJ2-5; D call uncertain. CDR3 length equals 13 residues. CDR1 and CDR2 from the germline V gene are KGHDR and SFDVKD. Trimming shortened V by 1 base and J by 3 bases, and 5 bases separated the two germline ends. Here the CDR3 DNA reads TGTGCCACCAGTGATTTTGTAAAAGAGACCCAGTACTTC. Its translation is CATSDFVKETQYF.

The count of this clone is one. V and J are TRBV5-4 and TRBJ1-6; 10 positions agree with TRBD1. Looked up from germline, CDR1 is SGHNT and CDR2 is YYREEE (reference sequence). The CDR3 totals 14 residues. The trim removed 4 bases at V and 7 bases at J, leaving 2 bases unmatched. The CDR3 nucleotides read TGTGCCAGCAGCCGGGACAGGGGAAATTCACCCCTCCACTTT. This encodes CASSRDRGNSPLHF.

The chain links TRBV5-3 to TRBJ2-7; TRBD1 aligns across 11 bases. TRBV5-3 has ORF status, its function being uncertain. The V and J ends lost 1 base and 3 bases, in that order; junction bases with no gene match: 3. This CDR3 is 15 amino acids long. The CDR3 sequence is CARSLRTGGYYEQYF. The CDR3 DNA is TGTGCCAGAAGCTTGCGGACAGGGGGCTACTACGAGCAGTACTTC.

V is TRBV6-2 or TRBV6-3 and J is TRBJ2-7, with D hard to call. In germline, CDR1 is MNHEY, CDR2 SVGEGT. Trimming pared 4 bases from V and 3 bases from J, leaving 10 bases between. The CDR3 runs 13 residues. The CDR3 DNA reads TGTGCCAGCAGTTGGGTTGAACACTACGAGCAGTACTTC. Translating it yields CASSWVEHYEQYF.

The genes are TRBV10-3 and TRBJ2-7, with D perhaps matching TRBD2 (6 bases). The CDR3 is 13 amino acids. CDR1 and CDR2 from the germline V gene are ENHRY and SYGVKD. The germline V and J ends were trimmed by 0 bases and 12 bases, with 15 bases remaining between them. The CDR3 DNA reads TGTGCCATCAGTGAGTCGGACTACTCCCTATGGTACTTC. Encoded protein: CAISESDYSLWYF.

The CDR3 sequence is CASSQDRRPPGEKLFF. DNA for the CDR3: TGTGCCAGCAGCCAAGATCGGCGGCCTCCGGGTGAAAAACTGTTTTTT. This chain connects TRBV3-1 (or the pseudogene TRBV3-2) to TRBJ1-4; D uncertain. The V gene lost 0 bases and the J gene lost 7 bases, with 15 bases spanning the gap. This CDR3 region has 16 residues. In germline, CDR1 is LGHDT, CDR2 YNNKEL (reference sequence).

The chain joins TRBV5-1 to TRBJ2-3; TRBD1 might be the D (5 bases). The germline V gene has CDR1 SGHRS and CDR2 YFSETQ. The CDR3 is 14 residues long. With 0 bases removed from V and 2 bases from J, the gap between germline ends came to 7 bases. The CDR3 sequence is CASSLGQYTDTQYF. The CDR3 DNA is TGCGCCAGCAGCTTGGGACAGTACACAGATACGCAGTATTTT.

The V gene is TRBV25-1, the J gene TRBJ1-3; D uncertain. The V gene's germline CDR1 is MGHDK and CDR2 SYGVNS. The CDR3 has 14 residues. V gave up 0 bases and J gave up 4 bases, with 7 bases separating them. DNA of the CDR3: TGTGCCAGCAGTGAATATGGAGGGGGAAACACCATATATTTT. Amino acid sequence: CASSEYGGGNTIYF.

This rearrangement joins TRBV5-1 to TRBJ2-1, with D possibly matching TRBD2 (6 bases). This CDR3 comprises 13 residues. The ends were cut back, 4 bases at V and 4 bases at J, with 9 bases in the middle. Germline V lookup: CDR1 SGHRS, CDR2 YFSETQ. The CDR3, as DNA: TGCGCCAGCAGCCCAGGGACTTACAATGAGCAGTTCTTC. It yields the protein CASSPGTYNEQFF.

The chain employs TRBV4-2 and TRBJ2-7; 13 bases agree with TRBD2. The CDR3 is made up of 14 amino acids. Germline V lookup: CDR1 LGHNA, CDR2 YNFKEQ. The V segment lost 4 bases and the J segment 4 bases; nucleotides outside the gene matches: 1. In DNA, the CDR3 is TGTGCCAGCAGCCGGACTAGCGGGAGATACGAGCAGTACTTC. Amino acid sequence: CASSRTSGRYEQYF.

The J gene is TRBJ2-3, the V gene TRBV11-3, with 11 bases identical to TRBD1. In germline, CDR1 is SGHNT, CDR2 YENEEA. Trimming took 5 bases from V and 3 from J; bases not matched to a gene: 4. CDR3 length: 15 residues. This chain's CDR3 is CASSAGTGGTDTQYF. For the CDR3, the DNA is TGTGCCAGCAGCGCCGGGACAGGGGGAACAGATACGCAGTATTTT.

This clone has only one observation. V and J are TRBV12-5 and TRBJ2-1; unclear D gene. The CDR3 totals 15 residues. Germline V lookup: CDR1 LGHNT, CDR2 FRNRAP. Trimming took off 3 bases at V and 2 bases at J, with 11 bases between the two ends. CDR3: CASGLGSGPYNEQFF. The CDR3 bases are TGTGCTAGTGGTTTAGGCTCAGGACCCTACAATGAGCAGTTCTTC.

This chain links TRBV19 with TRBJ2-3, with 8 bases matching TRBD1. The CDR3 loop spans 17 amino acids. V gave up 5 bases and J gave up 1 base; unmatched junction bases: 11. The V gene's germline CDR1 is LNHDA and CDR2 SQIVND (reference sequence). The CDR3 protein is CASSPRGRGLGTDTQYF. The CDR3 DNA sequence: TGTGCCAGTAGTCCCCGGGGCAGGGGGCTCGGCACAGATACGCAGTATTTT.

The gene calls are TRBV6-6 and TRBJ2-5; D unclear. V was trimmed by 4 bases and J by 1 base, leaving 1 base between them. This CDR3 comprises 11 residues. Germline loops: CDR1 MNHNY, CDR2 SVGAGI (reference sequence). DNA for the CDR3: TGTGCCAGCAGTTTCCAAGAGACCCAGTACTTC. It translates to CASSFQETQYF.

This clone has only one observation. The chain links TRBV30 to TRBJ1-4; 8 bases line up with TRBD1. V shed 1 base and J 7 bases; nucleotides not matched to a gene: 2. CDR1 is GTSNPN, CDR2 SVGIG, per germline (reference sequence). There are 13 residues in the CDR3. DNA of the CDR3: TGTGCCTGGAGTGGGGACAGGCTTGAAAAACTGTTTTTT. This sequence encodes CAWSGDRLEKLFF. The full variable domain, its missing parts supplied by reference TRBV30 and TRBJ1-4, is SQTIHQWPATLVQPVGSPLSLECTVEGTSNPNLYWYRQAAGRGLQLLFYSVGIGQISSEVPQNLSASRPQDRQFILSSKKLLLSDSGFYLCAWSGDRLEKLFFGSGTQLSVL.

The chain links TRBV3-1 (or the pseudogene TRBV3-2) to TRBJ1-1; no clear D gene. From germline, CDR1 is LGHDT and CDR2 YNNKEL (reference sequence). The CDR3 is 16 amino acids. The germline V and J ends were trimmed by 2 bases and 1 base, with 14 bases remaining between them. CDR3 sequence (DNA): TGTGCCAGCAGCCAAATAGGCTCGTTACGGAACACTGAAGCTTTCTTT. Translating it yields CASSQIGSLRNTEAFF.

V gene TRBV11-2 combines with J gene TRBJ1-5; D ambiguous. The germline gives CDR1 SGHAT, CDR2 FQNNGV. The CDR3 consists of 14 residues. V dropped 5 bases and J dropped 1 base, with 9 bases sitting between them. The CDR3 region has the DNA TGTGCCAGCAGCCCCGGCTTGAGCAATCAGCCCCAGCATTTT. It yields the protein CASSPGLSNQPQHF.